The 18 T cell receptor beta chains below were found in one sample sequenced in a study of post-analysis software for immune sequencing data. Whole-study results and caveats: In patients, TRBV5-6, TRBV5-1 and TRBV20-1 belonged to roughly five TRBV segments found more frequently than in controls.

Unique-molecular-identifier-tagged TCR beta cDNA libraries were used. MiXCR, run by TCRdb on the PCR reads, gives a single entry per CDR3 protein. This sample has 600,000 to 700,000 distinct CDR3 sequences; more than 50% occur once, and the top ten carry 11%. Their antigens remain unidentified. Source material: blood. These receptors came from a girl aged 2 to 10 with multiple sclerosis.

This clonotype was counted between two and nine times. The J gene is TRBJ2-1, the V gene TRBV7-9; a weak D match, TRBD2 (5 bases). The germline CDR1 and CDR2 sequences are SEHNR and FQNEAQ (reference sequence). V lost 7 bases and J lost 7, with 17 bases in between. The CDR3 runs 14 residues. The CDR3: CASNQEVAWNEQFF. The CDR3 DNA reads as TGTGCCAGCAACCAGGAGGTGGCGTGGAATGAGCAGTTCTTC.

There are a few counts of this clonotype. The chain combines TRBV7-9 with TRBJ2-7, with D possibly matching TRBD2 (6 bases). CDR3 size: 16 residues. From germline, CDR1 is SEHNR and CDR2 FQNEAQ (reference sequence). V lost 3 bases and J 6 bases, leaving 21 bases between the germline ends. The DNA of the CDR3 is TGTGCCAGCAGCTTGTTTCTGGGGACTGACCTCTCCGAGCAGTACTTC. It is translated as CASSLFLGTDLSEQYF.

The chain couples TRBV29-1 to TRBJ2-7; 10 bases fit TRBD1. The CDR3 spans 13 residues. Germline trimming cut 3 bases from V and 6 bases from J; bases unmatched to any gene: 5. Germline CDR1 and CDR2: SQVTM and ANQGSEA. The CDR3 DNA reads TGCAGCGTTGAGCCGGACAGGGGGTCCGAGCAGTACTTC. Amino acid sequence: CSVEPDRGSEQYF.

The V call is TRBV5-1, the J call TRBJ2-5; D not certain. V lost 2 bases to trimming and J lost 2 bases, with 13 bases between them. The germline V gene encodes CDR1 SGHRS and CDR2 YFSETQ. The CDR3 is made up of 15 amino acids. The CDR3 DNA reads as TGCGCCAGCAGCTTCGGCGCGCCACGGCAAGAGACCCAGTACTTC. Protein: CASSFGAPRQETQYF.

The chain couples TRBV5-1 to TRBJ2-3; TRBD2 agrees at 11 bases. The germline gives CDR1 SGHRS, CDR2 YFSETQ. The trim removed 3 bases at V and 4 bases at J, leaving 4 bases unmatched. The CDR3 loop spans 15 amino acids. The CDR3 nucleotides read TGCGCCAGCAGCTCATTAGCGGGAGGGCCAGATACGCAGTATTTT. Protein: CASSSLAGGPDTQYF.

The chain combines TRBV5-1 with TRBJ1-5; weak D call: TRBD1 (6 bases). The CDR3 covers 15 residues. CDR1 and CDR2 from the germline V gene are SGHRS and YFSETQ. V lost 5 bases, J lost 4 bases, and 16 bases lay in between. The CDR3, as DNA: TGCGCCAGCAGGCTGGACAGCAGAATAAATCAGCCCCAGCATTTT. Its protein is CASRLDSRINQPQHF.

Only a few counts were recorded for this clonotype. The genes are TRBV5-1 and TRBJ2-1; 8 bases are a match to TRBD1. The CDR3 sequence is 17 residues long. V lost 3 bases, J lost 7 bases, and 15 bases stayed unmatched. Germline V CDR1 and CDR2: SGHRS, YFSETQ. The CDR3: CASSSDRTRQGANEQFF. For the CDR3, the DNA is TGCGCCAGCAGCTCCGACAGGACCAGGCAGGGGGCGAATGAGCAGTTCTTC.

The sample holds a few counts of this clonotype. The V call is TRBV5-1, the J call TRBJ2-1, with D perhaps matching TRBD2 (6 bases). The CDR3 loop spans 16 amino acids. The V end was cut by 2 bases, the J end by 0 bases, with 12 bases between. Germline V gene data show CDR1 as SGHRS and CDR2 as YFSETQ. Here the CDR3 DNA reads TGCGCCAGCAGCTTAAGTGGAGGGACCTCCTACAATGAGCAGTTCTTC. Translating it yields CASSLSGGTSYNEQFF.

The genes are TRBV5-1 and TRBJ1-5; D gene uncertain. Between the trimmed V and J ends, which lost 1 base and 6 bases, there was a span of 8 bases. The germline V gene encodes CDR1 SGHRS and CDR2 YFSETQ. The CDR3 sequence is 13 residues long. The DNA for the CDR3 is TGCGCCAGCAGCTTGTTCGAAGGTCAGCCCCAGCATTTT. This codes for CASSLFEGQPQHF. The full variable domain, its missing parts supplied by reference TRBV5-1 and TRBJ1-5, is KAGVTQTPRYLIKTRGQQVTLSCSPISGHRSVSWYQQTPGQGLQFLFEYFSETQRNKGNFPGRFSGRQFSNSRSEMNVSTLELGDSALYLCASSLFEGQPQHFGDGTRLSIL.

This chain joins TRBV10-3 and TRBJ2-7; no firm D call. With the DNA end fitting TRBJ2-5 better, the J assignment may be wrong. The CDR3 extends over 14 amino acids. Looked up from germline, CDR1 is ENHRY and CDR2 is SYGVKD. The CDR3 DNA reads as TGTGCCATCAGTGTCAAATTAGCTGGAGAGACCCAGTACTTC. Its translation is CAISVKLAGETQYF.

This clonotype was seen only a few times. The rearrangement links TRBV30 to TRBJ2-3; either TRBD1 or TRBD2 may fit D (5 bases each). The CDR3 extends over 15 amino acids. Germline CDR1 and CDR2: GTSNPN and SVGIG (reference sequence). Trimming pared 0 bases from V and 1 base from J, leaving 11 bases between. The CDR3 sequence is CAWSVRDPRTDTQYF. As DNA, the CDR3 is TGTGCCTGGAGTGTAAGGGACCCACGCACAGATACGCAGTATTTT. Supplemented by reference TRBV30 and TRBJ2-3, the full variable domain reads SQTIHQWPATLVQPVGSPLSLECTVEGTSNPNLYWYRQAAGRGLQLLFYSVGIGQISSEVPQNLSASRPQDRQFILSSKKLLLSDSGFYLCAWSVRDPRTDTQYFGPGTRLTVL.

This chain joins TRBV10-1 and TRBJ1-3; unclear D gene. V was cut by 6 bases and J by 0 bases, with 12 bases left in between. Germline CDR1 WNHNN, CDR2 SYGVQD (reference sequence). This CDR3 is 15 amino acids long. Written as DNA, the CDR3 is TGCGCCAGCAGCTCAAGCCGAAACTCTGGAAACACCATATATTTT. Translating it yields CASSSSRNSGNTIYF.

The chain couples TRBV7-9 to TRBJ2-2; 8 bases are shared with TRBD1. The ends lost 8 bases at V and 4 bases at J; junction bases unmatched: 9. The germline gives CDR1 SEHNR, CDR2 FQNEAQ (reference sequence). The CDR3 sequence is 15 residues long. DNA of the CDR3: TGTGCCAGCCATAAAGGACAGGGCACCACCGGGGAGCTGTTTTTT. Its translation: CASHKGQGTTGELFF.

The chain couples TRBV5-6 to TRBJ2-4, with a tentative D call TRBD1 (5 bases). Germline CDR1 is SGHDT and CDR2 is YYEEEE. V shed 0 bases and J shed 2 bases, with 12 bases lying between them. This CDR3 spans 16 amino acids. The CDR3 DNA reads TGTGCCAGCAGCTTGGAGGCAGGGTCTTCCAAAAACATTCAGTACTTC. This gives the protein CASSLEAGSSKNIQYF.

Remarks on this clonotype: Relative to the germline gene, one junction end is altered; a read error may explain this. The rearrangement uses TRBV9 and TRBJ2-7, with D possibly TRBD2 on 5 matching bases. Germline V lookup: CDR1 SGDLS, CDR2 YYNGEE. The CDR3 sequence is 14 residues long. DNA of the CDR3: TGTGCCGGCAGCGCTGGGGAGTCAAGCAGCGAGCAGTACTTC. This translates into CAGSAGESSSEQYF. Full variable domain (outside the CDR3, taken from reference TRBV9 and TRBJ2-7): DSGVTQTPKHLITATGQRVTLRCSPRSGDLSVYWYQQSLDQGLQFLIQYYNGEERAKGNILERFSAQQFPDLHSELNLSSLELGDSALYFCAGSAGESSSEQYFGPGTRLTVT.

CDR3 bases: TGCAGTGCTAGAGAAGTTAGGGGTGGCTACACCTTC. Protein product: CSAREVRGGYTF. The chain has TRBV20-1 and TRBJ1-2, with a weak D call TRBD1 (5 bases). The CDR3 runs 12 residues. Trimming left V 0 bases short and J 7 bases short, with 9 bases between. Germline V lookup: CDR1 DFQATT, CDR2 SNEGSKA (reference sequence).

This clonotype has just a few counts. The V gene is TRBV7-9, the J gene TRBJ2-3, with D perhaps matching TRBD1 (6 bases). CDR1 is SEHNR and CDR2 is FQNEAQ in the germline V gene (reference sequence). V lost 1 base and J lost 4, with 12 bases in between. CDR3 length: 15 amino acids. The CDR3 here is CASSLDTRGADTQYF. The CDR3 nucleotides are TGTGCCAGCAGCTTAGACACCAGGGGTGCAGATACGCAGTATTTT.

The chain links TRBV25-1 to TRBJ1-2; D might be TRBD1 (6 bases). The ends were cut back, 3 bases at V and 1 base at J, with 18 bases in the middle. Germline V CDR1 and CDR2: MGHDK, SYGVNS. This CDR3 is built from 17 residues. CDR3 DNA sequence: TGTGCCAGCAGTGAGGGGGACCCGGGACACTTTAACTATGGCTACACCTTC. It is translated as CASSEGDPGHFNYGYTF.